This TCR beta chain derives from a study of OX40 agonist ivuxolimab in advanced cancers. At baseline, cycle 4 day 1, and cycle 7 day 1, blood was sampled. The CDR3 consists of 11 residues. The germline gives CDR1 DFQATT, CDR2 SNEGSKA (reference sequence). Trimming pared 4 bases from V and 7 bases from J, leaving 8 bases between. Only in-frame clones appear in the TCRdb table, and some are missing; sequencing was by immunoSEQ multiplex PCR. The sample lists tens of thousands of clones; approximately 94% were seen once. The chain carries TRBV20-1 and TRBJ2-1, with D uncertain. The specimen comprised CD4+ or CD8+ T cells sorted from blood, sampled in a trial of the OX40 agonist ivuxolimab. The clonotype was recovered from an adult with an advanced solid tumor such as melanoma, head and neck, liver or kidney cancer. The CDR3 is CSAKLLNEQFF. The CDR3 bases are TGCAGTGCTAAGCTCTTGAATGAGCAGTTCTTC.